What follows are 6 T cell receptor beta chains derived from one specimen sequenced in a study of blood T cell repertoires in COVID-19. Clones were read by immunoSEQ multiplex PCR, and TCRdb kept only the in-frame ones, dropping some. The sample gives around 300,000 clones, 75% to 90% of which show up once; roughly 2.3% is in the top ten. Sequenced: peripheral blood. The receptor source for this set is a man aged 50-60 years with acute or convalescent COVID-19.

This sequence joins TRBV19 and TRBJ1-6, with 9 bases aligning to TRBD1. Germline CDR1 is LNHDA and CDR2 is SQIVND (reference sequence). The ends lost 8 bases at V and 10 bases at J; junction bases unmatched: 3. The length of the CDR3 is 12 residues. For the CDR3, the DNA is TGTGCCAGTTGGGACAGGGCGTCACCCCTCCACTTT. Amino acids: CASWDRASPLHF.

The chain uses TRBV29-1 and TRBJ1-1; TRBD1 is a possible D gene (6 bases). Germline V gene sequence: CDR1 SQVTM, CDR2 ANQGSEA. There are 16 residues in the CDR3. V was clipped by 0 bases and J by 0 bases, with 14 bases between them. CDR3 loop: CSVEDRGGVLNTEAFF. For the CDR3, the DNA is TGCAGCGTTGAAGATCGAGGGGGGGTACTGAACACTGAAGCTTTCTTT.

This rearrangement joins TRBV10-3 to TRBJ2-5, with 9 bases aligning to TRBD2. CDR1 and CDR2 from the germline V gene are ENHRY and SYGVKD. The length of the CDR3 is 16 residues. Unmatched junction bases numbered 10, after V lost 4 bases and J lost 4 bases. Here the CDR3 reads CAISASSGLALETQYF. Written as DNA, the CDR3 is TGTGCCATCAGTGCCTCCTCGGGACTAGCCCTAGAGACCCAGTACTTC.

The rearrangement links TRBV5-1 to TRBJ1-5; 7 bases match TRBD1. CDR3 length: 16 residues. V dropped 0 bases and J dropped 0; count of bases not matched to a gene: 3. CDR1 is SGHRS, CDR2 YFSETQ, per germline. The CDR3 reads CASSLDGTVSNQPQHF. As DNA, the CDR3 is TGCGCCAGCAGCTTGGACGGGACAGTTAGCAATCAGCCCCAGCATTTT.

This chain links TRBV13 with TRBJ1-1; D remains ambiguous. Germline V CDR1 and CDR2: PRHDT, FYEKMQ (reference sequence). This CDR3 has 14 amino acids. Trimming stripped 2 bases from V and 0 bases from J, with 7 bases between. The CDR3 region has the DNA TGTGCCAGCAGCTTAACTGCTATGAACACTGAAGCTTTCTTT. Translation: CASSLTAMNTEAFF. Using reference TRBV13 and TRBJ1-1 for the parts outside the CDR3, the full variable domain is AAGVIQSPRHLIKEKRETATLKCYPIPRHDTVYWYQQGPGQDPQFLISFYEKMQSDKGSIPDRFSAQQFSDYHSELNMSSLELGDSALYFCASSLTAMNTEAFFGQGTRLTVV.

This sequence joins TRBV10-3 and TRBJ1-2; possible D gene TRBD1, 5 bases. V was pared by 0 bases and J by 7 bases, with 15 bases between. Germline values: CDR1 ENHRY, CDR2 SYGVKD. The CDR3 has 15 residues. The CDR3, as DNA: TGTGCCATCAGTGAGTCCGGTCCAGGGCAGGGTGGCTACACCTTC. As protein: CAISESGPGQGGYTF.